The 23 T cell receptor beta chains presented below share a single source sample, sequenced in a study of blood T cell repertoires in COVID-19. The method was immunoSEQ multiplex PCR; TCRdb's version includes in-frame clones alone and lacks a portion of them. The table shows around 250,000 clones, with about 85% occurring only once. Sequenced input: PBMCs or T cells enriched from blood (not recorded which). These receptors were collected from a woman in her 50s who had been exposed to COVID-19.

The CDR3 DNA reads TGTGCCAGCAGCCGCCTTGTGGGGGGGACCCAAAGGGACACTGAAGCTTTCTTT. Its protein product is CASSRLVGGTQRDTEAFF. V gene TRBV11-2 combines with J gene TRBJ1-1; possible D gene TRBD1, 5 bases. Germline lookup yields CDR1 SGHAT and CDR2 FQNNGV. The CDR3 is 18 amino acids. The V end was cut by 5 bases, the J end by 3 bases, with 25 bases between.

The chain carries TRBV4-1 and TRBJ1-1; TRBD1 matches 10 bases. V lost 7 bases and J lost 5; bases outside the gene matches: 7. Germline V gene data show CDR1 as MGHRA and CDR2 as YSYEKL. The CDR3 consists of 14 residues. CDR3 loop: CASTRTGGGTEAFF. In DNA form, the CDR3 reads TGCGCCAGCACCCGGACAGGGGGAGGTACTGAAGCTTTCTTT.

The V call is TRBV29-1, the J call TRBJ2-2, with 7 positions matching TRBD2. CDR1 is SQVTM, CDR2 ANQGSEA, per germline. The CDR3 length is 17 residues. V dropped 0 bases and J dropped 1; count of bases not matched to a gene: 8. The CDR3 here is CSVEERAGLMNTGELFF. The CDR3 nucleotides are TGCAGCGTTGAAGAGAGAGCGGGACTGATGAACACCGGGGAGCTGTTTTTT.

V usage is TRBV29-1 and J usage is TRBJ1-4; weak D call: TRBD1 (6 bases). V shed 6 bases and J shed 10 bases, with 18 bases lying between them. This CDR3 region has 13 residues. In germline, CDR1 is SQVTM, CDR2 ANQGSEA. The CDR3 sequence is CSVIGQNLGKLFF. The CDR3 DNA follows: TGCAGCGTAATTGGACAGAACCTAGGAAAACTGTTTTTT.

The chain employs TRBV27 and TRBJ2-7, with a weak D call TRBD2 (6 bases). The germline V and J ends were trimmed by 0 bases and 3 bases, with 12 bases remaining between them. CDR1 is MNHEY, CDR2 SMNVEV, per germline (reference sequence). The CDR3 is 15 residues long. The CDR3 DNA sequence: TGTGCCAGCAGTTTATCTCCGGGACTGCTCTACGAGCAGTACTTC. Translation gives CASSLSPGLLYEQYF.

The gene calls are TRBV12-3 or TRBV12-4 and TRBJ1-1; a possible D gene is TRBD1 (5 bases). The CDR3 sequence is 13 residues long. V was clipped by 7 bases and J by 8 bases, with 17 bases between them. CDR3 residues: CASKPLPRTEAFF. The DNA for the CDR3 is TGTGCCAGCAAACCTCTGCCAAGGACAGAAGCTTTCTTT.

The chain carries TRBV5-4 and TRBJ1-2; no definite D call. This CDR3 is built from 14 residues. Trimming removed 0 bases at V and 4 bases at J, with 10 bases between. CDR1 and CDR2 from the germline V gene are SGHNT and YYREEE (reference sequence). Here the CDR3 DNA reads TGTGCCAGCAGCTTGGGCTTGGGCTCCTATGGCTACACCTTC. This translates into CASSLGLGSYGYTF.

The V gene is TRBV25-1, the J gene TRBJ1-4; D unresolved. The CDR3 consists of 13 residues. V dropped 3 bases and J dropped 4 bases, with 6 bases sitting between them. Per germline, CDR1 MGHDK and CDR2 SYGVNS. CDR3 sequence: CASSDNSNEKLFF. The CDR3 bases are TGTGCCAGCAGTGACAACAGTAATGAAAAACTGTTTTTT.

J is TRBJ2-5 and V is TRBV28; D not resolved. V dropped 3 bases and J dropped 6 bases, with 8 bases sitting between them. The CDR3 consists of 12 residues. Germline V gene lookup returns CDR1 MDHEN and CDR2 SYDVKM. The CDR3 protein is CASSLAPKTQYF. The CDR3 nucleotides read TGTGCCAGCAGTTTGGCCCCAAAGACCCAGTACTTC.

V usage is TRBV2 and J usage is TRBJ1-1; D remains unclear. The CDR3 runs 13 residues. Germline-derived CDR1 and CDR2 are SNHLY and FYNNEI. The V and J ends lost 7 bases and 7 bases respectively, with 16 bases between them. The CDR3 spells CASTSTFLSEAFF. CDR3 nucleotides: TGTGCCAGCACCTCAACCTTCCTCAGTGAAGCTTTCTTT. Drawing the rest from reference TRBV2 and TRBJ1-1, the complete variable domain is EPEVTQTPSHQVTQMGQEVILRCVPISNHLYFYWYRQILGQKVEFLVSFYNNEISEKSEIFDDQFSVERPDGSNFTLKIRSTKLEDSAMYFCASTSTFLSEAFFGQGTRLTVV.

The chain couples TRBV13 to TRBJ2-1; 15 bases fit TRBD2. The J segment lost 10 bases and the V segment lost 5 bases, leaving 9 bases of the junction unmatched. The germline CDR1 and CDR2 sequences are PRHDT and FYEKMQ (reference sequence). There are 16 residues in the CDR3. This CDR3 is CASSRRTSGGAEEQFF. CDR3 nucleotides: TGTGCCAGCAGCCGAAGGACTAGCGGGGGGGCGGAGGAGCAGTTCTTC.

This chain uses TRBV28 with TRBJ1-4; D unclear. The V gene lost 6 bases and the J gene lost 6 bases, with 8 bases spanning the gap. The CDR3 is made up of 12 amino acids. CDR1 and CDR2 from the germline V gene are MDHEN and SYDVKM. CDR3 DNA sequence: TGTGCCAGCAGCGTGGGAGATGAAAAACTGTTTTTT. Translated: CASSVGDEKLFF.

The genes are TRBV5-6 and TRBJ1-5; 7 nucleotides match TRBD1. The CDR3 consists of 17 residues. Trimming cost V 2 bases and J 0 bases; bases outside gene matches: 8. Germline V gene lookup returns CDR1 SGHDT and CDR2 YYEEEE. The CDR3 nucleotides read TGTGCCAGCAGCTTTACAACAGGGGTGGCTAGCAATCAGCCCCAGCATTTT. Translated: CASSFTTGVASNQPQHF.

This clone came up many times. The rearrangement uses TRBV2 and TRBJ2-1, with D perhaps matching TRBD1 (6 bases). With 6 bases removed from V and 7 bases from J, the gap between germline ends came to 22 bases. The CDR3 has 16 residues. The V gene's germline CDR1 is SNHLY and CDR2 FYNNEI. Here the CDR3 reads CASSPGGGSHTNEQFF. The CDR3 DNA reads TGTGCCAGCAGCCCCGGTGGGGGCTCCCACACAAATGAGCAGTTCTTC.

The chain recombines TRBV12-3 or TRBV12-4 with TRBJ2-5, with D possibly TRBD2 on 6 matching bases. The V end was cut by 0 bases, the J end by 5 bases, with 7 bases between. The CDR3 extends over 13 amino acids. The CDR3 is CASSLAEGETQYF. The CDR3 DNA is TGTGCCAGCAGTTTAGCGGAGGGCGAGACCCAGTACTTC.

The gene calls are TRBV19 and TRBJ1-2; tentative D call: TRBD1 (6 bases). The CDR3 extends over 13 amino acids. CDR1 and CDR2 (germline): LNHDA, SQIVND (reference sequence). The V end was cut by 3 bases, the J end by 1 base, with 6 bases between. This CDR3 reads CASSMDSNYGYTF. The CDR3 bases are TGTGCCAGTAGTATGGACAGTAACTATGGCTACACCTTC.

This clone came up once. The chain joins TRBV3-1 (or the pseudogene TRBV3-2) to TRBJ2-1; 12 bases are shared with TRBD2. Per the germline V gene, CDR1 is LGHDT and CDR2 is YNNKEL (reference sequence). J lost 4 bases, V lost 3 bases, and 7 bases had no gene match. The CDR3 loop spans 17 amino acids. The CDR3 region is CASSHLALAGGYNEQFF. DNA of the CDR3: TGTGCCAGCAGCCACCTAGCCCTAGCGGGGGGGTACAATGAGCAGTTCTTC.

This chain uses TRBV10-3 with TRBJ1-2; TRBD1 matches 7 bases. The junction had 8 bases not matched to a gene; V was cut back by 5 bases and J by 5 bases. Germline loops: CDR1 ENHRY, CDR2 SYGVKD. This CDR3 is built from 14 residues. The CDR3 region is CAISFGTEGYGYTF. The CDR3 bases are TGTGCCATCAGTTTTGGGACAGAAGGGTATGGCTACACCTTC.

CDR3 region: CASSKGDSPSGNTIYF. For the CDR3, the DNA is TGTGCCAGCTCAAAGGGGGACAGCCCCTCTGGAAACACCATATATTTT. The chain is built from TRBV18 and TRBJ1-3; 7 nucleotides agree with TRBD1. Germline V gives CDR1 KGHSH, CDR2 LQKENI. The trim removed 5 bases at V and 0 bases at J, leaving 7 bases unmatched. This CDR3 comprises 16 residues.

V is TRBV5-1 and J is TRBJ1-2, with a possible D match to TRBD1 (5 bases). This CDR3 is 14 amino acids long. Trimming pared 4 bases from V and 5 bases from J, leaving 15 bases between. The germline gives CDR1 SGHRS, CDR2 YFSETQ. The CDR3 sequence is CASSLDNRRYGYTF. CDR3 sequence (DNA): TGCGCCAGCAGCCTGGACAATCGGAGGTATGGCTACACCTTC.

The CDR3 region has the DNA TGTGCCAGTAGTATCAGCAGGGGGCCTAACTATGGCTACACCTTC. Encoded protein: CASSISRGPNYGYTF. The chain joins TRBV19 to TRBJ1-2; 8 bases map to TRBD1. Germline trimming cut 3 bases from V and 0 bases from J; bases unmatched to any gene: 3. The germline V gene has CDR1 LNHDA and CDR2 SQIVND (reference sequence). This CDR3 spans 15 amino acids.

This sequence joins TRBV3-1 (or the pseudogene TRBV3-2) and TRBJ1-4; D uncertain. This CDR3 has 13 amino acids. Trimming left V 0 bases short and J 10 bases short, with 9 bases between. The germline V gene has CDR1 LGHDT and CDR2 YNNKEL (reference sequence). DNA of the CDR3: TGTGCCAGCAGCCAAGATAACGGCGGAAAACTGTTTTTT. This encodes CASSQDNGGKLFF.

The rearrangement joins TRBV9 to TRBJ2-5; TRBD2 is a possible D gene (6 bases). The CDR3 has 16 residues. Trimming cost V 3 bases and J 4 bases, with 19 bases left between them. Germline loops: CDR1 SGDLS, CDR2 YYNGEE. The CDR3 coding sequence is TGTGCCAGCAGCGGAGGGACCGCCCTGGGGGGAGAGACCCAGTACTTC. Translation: CASSGGTALGGETQYF.